These 20 T cell receptor beta chains came from one sample sequenced in a study of radiation and T cells in renal cell carcinoma. Time point indicated: blood 2 weeks post-SBRT. Treatment here: 15 Gy SBRT to primary tumor, nephrectomy 4 weeks later. Clones were sequenced by immunoSEQ multiplex PCR, and TCRdb holds only the in-frame ones, with some missing. In the table there are roughly 150,000 clones, about 91% of which are singletons. Specimen: blood, collected from a patient whose treatment included radiotherapy and nephrectomy. The receptors were gathered from a woman aged 45-59 years with renal cell carcinoma.

The chain combines TRBV9 with TRBJ1-5; TRBD1 matches at 8 bases. Trimming took 4 bases from V and 2 from J; bases not matched to a gene: 8. The CDR3 is 16 amino acids. Germline values: CDR1 SGDLS, CDR2 YYNGEE. This CDR3 reads CASSRGQGEGNQPQHF. DNA for the CDR3: TGTGCCAGCAGCCGCGGACAGGGTGAGGGCAATCAGCCCCAGCATTTT. Looking up the rest from reference TRBV9 and TRBJ1-5 gives the full variable domain: DSGVTQTPKHLITATGQRVTLRCSPRSGDLSVYWYQQSLDQGLQFLIQYYNGEERAKGNILERFSAQQFPDLHSELNLSSLELGDSALYFCASSRGQGEGNQPQHFGDGTRLSIL.

The gene calls are TRBV5-4 and TRBJ1-4, with TRBD1 identical over 8 bases. The CDR3 consists of 16 residues. J was trimmed by 3 bases and V by 0 bases; bases with no gene match: 4. The germline gives CDR1 SGHNT, CDR2 YYREEE (reference sequence). The CDR3 DNA sequence: TGTGCCAGCAGCTTGGACAGGGGGGCGGCTAATGAAAAACTGTTTTTT. It yields the protein CASSLDRGAANEKLFF.

V and J are TRBV10-3 and TRBJ1-1, with TRBD1 as a possible D gene (5 bases). The CDR3 runs to 15 residues. Per germline, CDR1 ENHRY and CDR2 SYGVKD. Between the trimmed V and J ends, which lost 0 bases and 1 base, there was a span of 9 bases. This CDR3 is CAISESQGTNTEAFF. Written as DNA, the CDR3 is TGTGCCATCAGTGAGTCCCAGGGCACGAACACTGAAGCTTTCTTT.

The chain carries TRBV7-9 and TRBJ1-2, with a tentative D call TRBD1 (5 bases). This CDR3 region has 15 residues. V was pared by 5 bases and J by 2 bases, with 15 bases between. Germline V gives CDR1 SEHNR, CDR2 FQNEAQ (reference sequence). CDR3 bases: TGTGCCAGCAGCCCAGCCTGGAGACAGAACTATGGCTACACCTTC. The encoded protein is CASSPAWRQNYGYTF.

V gene TRBV4-1 combines with J gene TRBJ2-2; 8 nucleotides line up with TRBD2. Germline V gene sequence: CDR1 MGHRA, CDR2 YSYEKL. V shed 1 base, J shed 4 bases, and the junction held 8 bases outside the gene matches. This CDR3 contains 17 residues. The CDR3 DNA reads TGCGCCAGCAGCCAAGGGCCCCAGCGGGGGACCACCGGGGAGCTGTTTTTT. Amino acid sequence: CASSQGPQRGTTGELFF.

This chain connects TRBV19 to TRBJ1-1, with a possible D match to TRBD1 (6 bases). CDR1 is LNHDA and CDR2 is SQIVND in the germline V gene (reference sequence). The CDR3 covers 14 residues. V was pared by 9 bases and J by 2 bases, with 16 bases between. For the CDR3, the DNA is TGTGCCAGCCTATCGGACAGAAGAAACACTGAAGCTTTCTTT. Encoded protein: CASLSDRRNTEAFF.

This clone was seen just once. The chain carries TRBV4-3 and TRBJ1-2; D perhaps matches TRBD1 (5 bases). The CDR3 consists of 14 residues. V dropped 1 base and J dropped 3 bases, with 9 bases sitting between them. Germline V gene lookup returns CDR1 LGHNA and CDR2 YSLEER. Here the CDR3 DNA reads TGCGCCAGCAGCCAAGTAACACAGGACTATGGCTACACCTTC. It codes for CASSQVTQDYGYTF.

The chain has TRBV2 and TRBJ1-2; the match to TRBD1 covers 8 bases. The CDR3 sequence is 14 residues long. Germline CDR1 reads SNHLY; CDR2 reads FYNNEI. Trimming removed 10 bases from V and 5 bases from J; junction bases left unmatched: 12. CDR3 DNA: TGTGCCACCACGGACAGGGCGGGTTGGTATGGCTACACCTTC. This sequence encodes CATTDRAGWYGYTF.

The chain combines TRBV11-2 with TRBJ2-5; D remains ambiguous. CDR1 SGHAT and CDR2 FQNNGV come from the germline V gene. This CDR3 is built from 14 residues. The V gene lost 2 bases and the J gene lost 2 bases, with 9 bases spanning the gap. The DNA for the CDR3 is TGTGCCAGCAGCTTAAATCTGGGACAAGAGACCCAGTACTTC. Amino acid sequence: CASSLNLGQETQYF.

This chain connects TRBV5-1 to TRBJ2-1, with D possibly being TRBD1 (6 bases). Germline V CDR1 and CDR2: SGHRS, YFSETQ. The length of the CDR3 is 15 residues. V was cut by 0 bases and J by 9 bases, with 16 bases left in between. The CDR3 region is CASSLAPTGQGEQFF. CDR3 bases: TGCGCCAGCAGCTTGGCCCCAACAGGGCAGGGTGAGCAGTTCTTC.

The chain carries TRBV9 and TRBJ1-3; possible D gene TRBD1, 5 bases. Germline V gives CDR1 SGDLS, CDR2 YYNGEE. V was pared by 2 bases and J by 0 bases, with 9 bases between. The CDR3 has 15 amino acids. The CDR3 coding sequence is TGTGCCAGCAGCGTCACAGGCTTCTCTGGAAACACCATATATTTT. This codes for CASSVTGFSGNTIYF.

The chain joins TRBV7-6 to TRBJ2-5; D is ambiguous. Looked up from germline, CDR1 is SGHVS and CDR2 is FNYEAQ. V gave up 5 bases and J gave up 5 bases, with 12 bases separating them. The CDR3 loop spans 13 amino acids. CDR3 sequence (DNA): TGTGCCAGCAGCCCCCTGAACCGTGAGACCCAGTACTTC. Encoded protein: CASSPLNRETQYF.

The chain carries TRBV19 and TRBJ1-1, with D uncertain. Trimming left V 2 bases short and J 1 base short, with 8 bases between. The germline CDR1 and CDR2 sequences are LNHDA and SQIVND (reference sequence). This CDR3 spans 14 amino acids. The CDR3, as DNA: TGTGCCAGTAGTATACTCCCAACGAACACTGAAGCTTTCTTT. It yields the protein CASSILPTNTEAFF. Supplemented by reference TRBV19 and TRBJ1-1, the full variable domain reads DGGITQSPKYLFRKEGQNVTLSCEQNLNHDAMYWYRQDPGQGLRLIYYSQIVNDFQKGDIAEGYSVSREKKESFPLTVTSAQKNPTAFYLCASSILPTNTEAFFGQGTRLTVV.

The V gene is TRBV4-2, the J gene TRBJ1-2; 7 bases align to TRBD1. The germline V gene encodes CDR1 LGHNA and CDR2 YNFKEQ. Unmatched junction bases numbered 4, after V lost 0 bases and J lost 0 bases. The length of the CDR3 is 16 residues. The CDR3 reads CASSQDPGQSNYGYTF. CDR3 DNA: TGTGCCAGCAGCCAAGACCCGGGACAGTCTAACTATGGCTACACCTTC.

This clone appeared a few times. This chain connects TRBV19 to TRBJ1-2, with a possible D match to TRBD1 (6 bases). The CDR3 is made up of 16 amino acids. V shed 7 bases and J shed 0 bases, with 18 bases lying between them. Per germline, CDR1 LNHDA and CDR2 SQIVND (reference sequence). CDR3: CASTILSGTTNYGYTF. As DNA, the CDR3 is TGTGCCAGTACTATTCTGTCCGGGACAACTAACTATGGCTACACCTTC.

The chain combines TRBV10-3 with TRBJ1-1; D gene uncertain. CDR1 ENHRY and CDR2 SYGVKD come from the germline V gene. CDR3 length: 12 amino acids. The germline V and J ends were trimmed by 0 bases and 7 bases, with 6 bases remaining between them. The DNA of the CDR3 is TGTGCCATCAGTGAGTCGGCGGTTGAAGCTTTCTTT. Amino acid sequence: CAISESAVEAFF.

V usage is TRBV2 and J usage is TRBJ2-3; 9 nucleotides align to TRBD1. This CDR3 is 15 amino acids long. The J segment lost 3 bases and the V segment lost 5 bases, leaving 6 bases of the junction unmatched. Germline V CDR1 and CDR2: SNHLY, FYNNEI. CDR3 nucleotide sequence: TGTGCCAGCAGTTCCGGGACAGGGAGGACAGATACGCAGTATTTT. Translation: CASSSGTGRTDTQYF.

The chain has TRBV19 and TRBJ2-3; D unclear. CDR3 length: 15 amino acids. Germline values: CDR1 LNHDA, CDR2 SQIVND (reference sequence). Between the trimmed V and J ends, which lost 4 bases and 3 bases, there was a span of 14 bases. The DNA for the CDR3 is TGTGCCAGTAGTACGTCCGATCCGCGGACAGATACGCAGTATTTT. This gives the protein CASSTSDPRTDTQYF.

The chain combines TRBV6-6 with TRBJ2-7; D not resolved. There are 12 residues in the CDR3. The ends were cut back, 2 bases at V and 3 bases at J, with 5 bases in the middle. Germline CDR1 MNHNY, CDR2 SVGAGI (reference sequence). In nucleotides, the CDR3 is TGTGCCAGCAGTTACGGGGTCTACGAGCAGTACTTC. The encoded protein is CASSYGVYEQYF.

The chain has TRBV7-9 and TRBJ1-1, with 8 bases aligning to TRBD1. The length of the CDR3 is 15 residues. Trimming took 4 bases from V and 3 from J; bases not matched to a gene: 7. Germline CDR1 is SEHNR and CDR2 is FQNEAQ (reference sequence). Here the CDR3 DNA reads TGTGCCAGCAGCTCCCTCCTGGACAGGGACACTGAAGCTTTCTTT. It specifies CASSSLLDRDTEAFF.